This is a list of T cell receptor beta chains from one sample in a study of control samples from healthy donors and cancer patients. Assay: immunoSEQ multiplex PCR; the TCRdb copy retains only in-frame clones and omits some. Of roughly 98,000 clones in the sample, roughly four fifths were seen once. What was sequenced was blood. These receptors came from a woman aged 55-75 years in good health. The CDR3 runs from the conserved cysteine through the conserved F or W. A D gene is named only where the DNA matches it firmly. Size values are once, few and many counts, or a class for expanded clones, and some rows have none.

J	V	size	D	DNA	CDR3
TRBJ2-2	TRBV6-2/TRBV6-3	NA	NA	TGTGCCAGCAGCCGACCACCGGGGGGCGCGAACACCGGGGAGCTGTTTTTT	CASSRPPGGANTGELFF
TRBJ2-7	TRBV15	NA	TRBD2	TGTGCCACCAGCCGGAATTTTGAGGATCTAGCGGGCCCGCAGTACTTC	CATSRNFEDLAGPQYF
TRBJ2-1	TRBV7-9	NA	NA	TGTGCCAGCAGCTTAGATGGGTACGGAGTCGGGCAGTTCTTC	CASSLDGYGVGQFF
TRBJ2-3	TRBV6-6	NA	NA	TGTGCCAGCAGTTACTTAGCAGATACGCAGTATTTT	CASSYLADTQYF
TRBJ1-2	TRBV27	NA	NA	TGTGCCAGCAGTCCCCGGCCTGACCTCGGACGGAACTATGGCTACACCTTC	CASSPRPDLGRNYGYTF
TRBJ2-6	TRBV9	NA	NA	TGTGCCAGCAGGAACTCTGGGGCCAACGTCCTGACTTTC	CASRNSGANVLTF
TRBJ1-2	TRBV28	NA	NA	TGTGCCAGCACCTCTTACCCAGGACCAGGGAACTATGGCTACACCTTC	CASTSYPGPGNYGYTF
TRBJ2-3	TRBV9	NA	TRBD2	TGTGCCAGCAGCCCCCGCGGGACTAGCGGGGGGGTAGATACGCAGTATTTT	CASSPRGTSGGVDTQYF
TRBJ2-1	TRBV24-1	NA	TRBD2	TGTGCCCCAAGAATGGCGGGGGGCACCTCCTACAATGAGCAGTTCTTC	CAPRMAGGTSYNEQFF
TRBJ1-2	TRBV20-1	NA	NA	TGCAGTGCTACGGGAGACAGAGGCTACACCTTC	CSATGDRGYTF
TRBJ2-7	TRBV12-3/TRBV12-4	NA	NA	TGTGCCAGCAGATCCGCGGGCCACGAGCAGTACTTC	CASRSAGHEQYF
TRBJ2-5	TRBV7-2	few	NA	TGTGCCAGCAGCTTAGGGGGCCCGGTTCAGTACTTC	CASSLGGPVQYF